The 22 T cell receptor beta chains in this list originate from one sample, sequenced in a study of blood T cell repertoires in COVID-19. The repertoire was sequenced with immunoSEQ multiplex PCR; TCRdb's copy has only in-frame clones and lacks some. The data contain 28,000 or so clones, just over 85% of them singletons. Sequencing was done on a sample of peripheral blood. These receptors originate from a woman aged 50 to 65 with active COVID-19.

This clone has more than one count but fewer than ten. The chain is built from TRBV23-1 and TRBJ1-5; 8 bases map to TRBD1. TRBV23-1 is marked as an open reading frame, function uncertain. The CDR3 consists of 14 residues. The ends lost 0 bases at V and 6 bases at J; junction bases unmatched: 1. The CDR3 region has the DNA TGCGCCAGCAGTCAATCGGACAGGGCTCAGCCCCAGCATTTT. It yields the protein CASSQSDRAQPQHF.

V and J are TRBV30 and TRBJ2-7, with D tentatively TRBD2 (5 bases). Trimming removed 0 bases from V and 5 bases from J, with 17 bases in between. The CDR3 length is 15 residues. Looked up from germline, CDR1 is GTSNPN and CDR2 is SVGIG (reference sequence). The chain's CDR3 is CAWSVLRTDFNEQYF. CDR3 DNA: TGTGCCTGGAGTGTACTTCGGACGGACTTTAACGAGCAGTACTTC.

V gene TRBV10-3 combines with J gene TRBJ2-1, with 8 bases fitting TRBD2. The CDR3 has 13 residues. With 9 bases clipped from V and 2 bases from J, the junction kept 3 bases outside the gene matches. Germline CDR1 and CDR2: ENHRY and SYGVKD. CDR3 amino acids: CAIAGETYNEQFF. For the CDR3, the DNA is TGTGCCATAGCGGGAGAGACCTACAATGAGCAGTTCTTC.

CDR3 protein: CASSPPGTLHYEQYF. In nucleotides, the CDR3 is TGTGCCAGCTCACCACCTGGGACACTCCACTACGAGCAGTACTTC. V is TRBV18 and J is TRBJ2-7; weak D call: TRBD1 (6 bases). With 0 bases removed from V and 3 bases from J, the gap between germline ends came to 12 bases. Germline values: CDR1 KGHSH, CDR2 LQKENI. The CDR3 contains 15 residues.

This clone was counted a single time. The V call is TRBV2, the J call TRBJ2-3, with no clear D. From germline, CDR1 is SNHLY and CDR2 FYNNEI. The CDR3 runs to 14 residues. Between the trimmed V and J ends, which lost 3 bases and 0 bases, there was a span of 7 bases. The CDR3 region is CASSDGRSTDTQYF. CDR3 DNA sequence: TGTGCCAGCAGTGACGGTCGAAGCACAGATACGCAGTATTTT.

The chain employs TRBV19 and TRBJ2-1, with 8 bases matching TRBD2. Trimming removed 3 bases from V and 7 bases from J; junction bases left unmatched: 8. CDR1 and CDR2 (germline): LNHDA, SQIVND (reference sequence). The CDR3 is 15 residues long. The DNA for the CDR3 is TGTGCCAGTAGTATGGGACTAGGGGTGGGGAATGAGCAGTTCTTC. Translating it yields CASSMGLGVGNEQFF.

This clone was observed a single time. Written as DNA, the CDR3 is TGTGCCAGCAGTCGTTCACTGAGCTCCTACAATGAGCAGTTCTTC. It translates to CASSRSLSSYNEQFF. This sequence joins TRBV7-3 and TRBJ2-1, with D unresolved. Trimming pared 6 bases from V and 0 bases from J, leaving 12 bases between. CDR3 length: 15 residues. From germline, CDR1 is SGHTA and CDR2 FQGTGA.

The chain couples TRBV25-1 to TRBJ2-7; D uncertain. Looked up from germline, CDR1 is MGHDK and CDR2 is SYGVNS. The V end was cut by 6 bases, the J end by 3 bases, with 6 bases between. CDR3 length equals 11 residues. CDR3 coding DNA: TGTGCCAGCAGCAGAATCTACGAGCAGTACTTC. Amino acid sequence: CASSRIYEQYF.

This chain joins TRBV6-1 and TRBJ1-6; D remains unclear. Germline V gives CDR1 MNHNS, CDR2 SASEGT. Trimming pared 3 bases from V and 4 bases from J, leaving 10 bases between. This CDR3 spans 15 amino acids. The CDR3 here is CASSERRAYNSPLHF. CDR3 DNA sequence: TGTGCCAGCAGTGAGAGGCGGGCATATAATTCACCCCTCCACTTT.

This chain connects TRBV19 to TRBJ2-1, with D possibly matching TRBD1 (7 bases). The CDR3 spans 13 residues. Per the germline V gene, CDR1 is LNHDA and CDR2 is SQIVND (reference sequence). Trimming removed 5 bases from V and 8 bases from J, with 13 bases in between. The CDR3 DNA is TGTGCCAGTAGTGGAGGGGGCGGCGATGAGCAGTTCTTC. Residues: CASSGGGGDEQFF.

This chain joins TRBV28 and TRBJ2-4, with a weak D call TRBD1 (7 bases). This CDR3 comprises 13 residues. Trimming pared 6 bases from V and 5 bases from J, leaving 11 bases between. Looked up from germline, CDR1 is MDHEN and CDR2 is SYDVKM. Written as DNA, the CDR3 is TGTGCCAGCAGCCAGGGGGGCCAAAACATTCAGTACTTC. Translation gives CASSQGGQNIQYF.

The chain couples TRBV6-5 to TRBJ2-7, with D perhaps matching TRBD2 (6 bases). Trimming pared 6 bases from V and 7 bases from J, leaving 10 bases between. Germline V gene sequence: CDR1 MNHEY, CDR2 SVGAGI. CDR3 length: 11 amino acids. As DNA, the CDR3 is TGTGCCAGCAGCTCTGCGGGAGAGCAGTACTTC. Translated, it gives CASSSAGEQYF.

The CDR3 nucleotides read TGTGCCAGCAGTTCACCAGGTACCTACGTGATCACTGAAGCTTTCTTT. It translates to CASSSPGTYVITEAFF. V usage is TRBV6-6 and J usage is TRBJ1-1; no clear D. V was clipped by 4 bases and J by 4 bases, with 19 bases between them. Germline V gene lookup returns CDR1 MNHNY and CDR2 SVGAGI (reference sequence). CDR3 length: 16 amino acids.

The rearrangement joins TRBV7-8 to TRBJ2-2, with a tentative D call TRBD1 (5 bases). Germline V CDR1 and CDR2: SGHVS, FQNEAQ. The CDR3 length is 17 residues. V gave up 5 bases and J gave up 2 bases, with 18 bases separating them. CDR3 sequence (DNA): TGTGCCAGCAGCCGATTGACCAGGGCCTTAAACACCGGGGAGCTGTTTTTT. It codes for CASSRLTRALNTGELFF. Using reference TRBV7-8 and TRBJ2-2 for the parts outside the CDR3, the full variable domain is GAGVSQSPRYKVAKRGQDVALRCDPISGHVSLFWYQQALGQGPEFLTYFQNEAQLDKSGLPSDRFFAERPEGSVSTLKIQRTQQEDSAVYLCASSRLTRALNTGELFFGEGSRLTVL.

This clone ranks as medium-sized. The chain joins TRBV5-4 to TRBJ2-7, with TRBD2 matching over 12 bases. Trimming cost V 4 bases and J 0 bases; bases outside gene matches: 2. Germline-derived CDR1 and CDR2 are SGHNT and YYREEE (reference sequence). The length of the CDR3 is 15 residues. This CDR3 is CASSQTSGGSYEQYF. The CDR3, as DNA: TGTGCCAGCAGCCAGACTAGCGGGGGCTCCTACGAGCAGTACTTC.

V is TRBV2 and J is TRBJ1-1; the D is unclear. Germline assignment: CDR1 SNHLY and CDR2 FYNNEI. This CDR3 has 12 residues. V gave up 8 bases and J gave up 7 bases, with 14 bases separating them. CDR3 region: CASVPRGNEAFF. The CDR3 DNA reads as TGTGCCAGCGTACCGCGGGGTAATGAAGCTTTCTTT. Using reference TRBV2 and TRBJ1-1 for the parts outside the CDR3, the full variable domain is EPEVTQTPSHQVTQMGQEVILRCVPISNHLYFYWYRQILGQKVEFLVSFYNNEISEKSEIFDDQFSVERPDGSNFTLKIRSTKLEDSAMYFCASVPRGNEAFFGQGTRLTVV.

The rearrangement links TRBV7-3 to TRBJ2-2; weak D call: TRBD1 (6 bases). This CDR3 is built from 15 residues. V was clipped by 4 bases and J by 4 bases, with 13 bases between them. Germline V CDR1 and CDR2: SGHTA, FQGTGA. The CDR3 region is CASSSGVRGTGELFF. The CDR3 region has the DNA TGTGCCAGCAGCTCAGGGGTCCGCGGCACCGGGGAGCTGTTTTTT.

J is TRBJ1-2 and V is TRBV11-2; 7 nucleotides agree with TRBD1. Germline CDR1 SGHAT, CDR2 FQNNGV. J lost 4 bases, V lost 4 bases, and 9 bases had no gene match. The CDR3 is 15 residues long. The CDR3: CASSSGPGTVYGYTF. CDR3 in DNA: TGTGCCAGCAGCTCCGGGCCGGGGACAGTCTATGGCTACACCTTC. The full variable domain, rest sourced from reference TRBV11-2 and TRBJ1-2, is EAGVAQSPRYKIIEKRQSVAFWCNPISGHATLYWYQQILGQGPKLLIQFQNNGVVDDSQLPKDRFSAERLKGVDSTLKIQPAKLEDSAVYLCASSSGPGTVYGYTFGSGTRLTVV.

This chain connects TRBV5-4 to TRBJ1-1; a weak D match, TRBD1 (5 bases). The V gene's germline CDR1 is SGHNT and CDR2 YYREEE (reference sequence). V shed 1 base and J shed 11 bases, with 21 bases lying between them. The length of the CDR3 is 15 residues. In DNA, the CDR3 is TGTGCCAGCAGCTTGCCGGGGGGTAGGGGAGTCAAGGCTTTCTTT. Protein product: CASSLPGGRGVKAFF.

CDR3 loop: CASSLAEGPHNEQFF. As DNA, the CDR3 is TGTGCCAGCAGCTTGGCAGAGGGCCCCCACAATGAGCAGTTCTTC. J is TRBJ2-1 and V is TRBV5-6, with D tentatively TRBD2 (5 bases). With 0 bases removed from V and 5 bases from J, the gap between germline ends came to 12 bases. CDR1 and CDR2 from the germline V gene are SGHDT and YYEEEE. This CDR3 has 15 amino acids.

The count of this clone is one. The gene calls are TRBV19 and TRBJ2-7; 7 nucleotides line up with TRBD2. The V gene end was trimmed by 9 bases and the J gene end by 3 bases; junction bases not matched to a gene: 14. The V gene's germline CDR1 is LNHDA and CDR2 SQIVND (reference sequence). There are 15 residues in the CDR3. CDR3 bases: TGTGCCAGCACCACGGTGGCGGGAGCGGGCTACGAGCAGTACTTC. Its protein is CASTTVAGAGYEQYF.

This chain links TRBV5-1 with TRBJ2-3; no reliable D call. This CDR3 has 15 amino acids. The V end lost 0 bases, the J end lost 0 bases, and 8 bases lay between the germline ends. Germline V gene sequence: CDR1 SGHRS, CDR2 YFSETQ. CDR3 coding DNA: TGCGCCAGCAGCTTGGCGGTCGCTAGCACAGATACGCAGTATTTT. Amino acids: CASSLAVASTDTQYF.